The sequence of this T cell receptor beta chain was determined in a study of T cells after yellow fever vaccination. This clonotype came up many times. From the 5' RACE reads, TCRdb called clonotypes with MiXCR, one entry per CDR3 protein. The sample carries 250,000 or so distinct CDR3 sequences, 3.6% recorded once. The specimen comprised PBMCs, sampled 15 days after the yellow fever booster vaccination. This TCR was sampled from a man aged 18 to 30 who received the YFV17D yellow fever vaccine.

This CDR3 is CASTRGYRSGTEAFF. The CDR3 DNA follows: TGTGCCAGCACCCGAGGGTATAGAAGTGGTACTGAAGCTTTCTTT. This chain uses TRBV5-6 with TRBJ1-1; D ambiguous. V was pared by 6 bases and J by 5 bases, with 20 bases between. CDR1 is SGHDT and CDR2 is YYEEEE in the germline V gene. This CDR3 comprises 15 residues. The full variable domain, rest sourced from reference TRBV5-6 and TRBJ1-1, is DAGVTQSPTHLIKTRGQQVTLRCSPKSGHDTVSWYQQALGQGPQFIFQYYEEEERQRGNFPDRFSGHQFPNYSSELNVNALLLGDSALYLCASTRGYRSGTEAFFGQGTRLTVV.